These 29 T cell receptor beta chains came from one sample sequenced in a study of blood T cells in healthy people across ages (dated by TCRdb to about 2015). Library prep was done by 5' RACE. TCRdb shows the sequencer as Illumina HiSeq 2500. A second about 7 to 12 cycle PCR used a sample-barcoded 5' primer and a J-beta primer mix. TCRdb trimmed public reads at Q25 via fastp, called clones via MiXCR and kept in-frame beta chains. CDR3 protein sequences are deduplicated, and each keeps its most common genes and DNA. The sample yields 500,000 to 650,000 distinct CDR3 sequences; around a quarter were counted once. The top ten hold about 3.9% of the sample. These records were also assigned to another study, of T cells of mothers and their children.

Source material: blood. These receptors came from a boy between 2 and 10 years old in good health.

This chain links TRBV10-3 with TRBJ2-2; TRBD1 agrees at 8 bases. V dropped 2 bases and J dropped 2; count of bases not matched to a gene: 4. The CDR3 runs to 16 residues. Germline V lookup: CDR1 ENHRY, CDR2 SYGVKD. CDR3 DNA: TGTGCCATCAGTGAGCGGGCAGGGGGCAACACCGGGGAGCTGTTTTTT. Translating gives CAISERAGGNTGELFF.

The chain employs TRBV18 and TRBJ1-1, with D possibly being TRBD1 (5 bases). The CDR3 sequence is 12 residues long. Germline CDR1 is KGHSH and CDR2 is LQKENI. Trimming removed 3 bases at V and 8 bases at J, with 10 bases between. CDR3 DNA: TGTGCCAGCTCACCCGGGGCTAGGGAAGCTTTCTTT. This sequence encodes CASSPGAREAFF.

The J gene is TRBJ2-5, the V gene TRBV7-2, with a weak D call TRBD2 (6 bases). The closer fit of TRBJ2-1 to the DNA end suggests the J call may be wrong. CDR3 length: 12 residues. The germline V gene has CDR1 SGHTA and CDR2 FQGNSA. The CDR3 loop is CASSRLENEQFF. In DNA, the CDR3 is TGTGCCAGCAGCCGACTAGAAAATGAGCAGTTCTTC.

The chain has TRBV2 and TRBJ2-7, with 9 bases matching TRBD2. With 4 bases clipped from V and 1 base from J, the junction kept 8 bases outside the gene matches. Germline assignment: CDR1 SNHLY and CDR2 FYNNEI. This CDR3 region has 16 residues. Here the CDR3 DNA reads TGTGCCAGCAGTGTCGATGGTAGCGGGAGTTCCTACGAGCAGTACTTC. It specifies CASSVDGSGSSYEQYF.

DNA for the CDR3: TGCAGCGATTCATTGGGGGATGAAAAACTGTTTTTT. Amino acid sequence: CSDSLGDEKLFF. The chain has TRBV29-1 and TRBJ1-4; TRBD1 might be the D (5 bases). Germline V lookup: CDR1 SQVTM, CDR2 ANQGSEA. The germline V and J ends were trimmed by 7 bases and 6 bases, with 12 bases remaining between them. CDR3 length: 12 residues.

This clonotype was counted a few times. The rearrangement joins TRBV20-1 to TRBJ2-5; D could derive from TRBD1 or TRBD2 (6 bases each). The J call may be faulty, since TRBJ2-7 better matches the DNA end. Germline assignment: CDR1 DFQATT and CDR2 SNEGSKA (reference sequence). There are 16 residues in the CDR3. The CDR3 DNA follows: TGCAGTGCTAGAGACCCCCAGGAGGGGGGCTCCTACGAGCAGTACTTC. It yields the protein CSARDPQEGGSYEQYF.

This chain uses TRBV6-5 with TRBJ1-6; D may be TRBD1 (5 bases). The CDR3 runs to 15 residues. V lost 5 bases and J 10 bases, leaving 18 bases between the germline ends. Germline values: CDR1 MNHEY, CDR2 SVGAGI. The CDR3 region is CASSRGPGSGSPLHF. Here the CDR3 DNA reads TGTGCCAGCAGTAGGGGCCCAGGGTCAGGATCACCCCTCCACTTT.

V and J are TRBV6-2 or TRBV6-3 and TRBJ2-5; D is unresolved. The DNA end lines up better with TRBJ2-1; the J call may be wrong. The CDR3 runs 16 residues. Germline lookup yields CDR1 MNHEY and CDR2 SVGEGT. DNA of the CDR3: TGTGCCAGCAGTTACTCTAGGCTAGTTAGGGACAATGAGCAGTTCTTC. Encoded protein: CASSYSRLVRDNEQFF.

This clonotype was seen a handful of times. This chain links TRBV6-1 with TRBJ2-7; unclear D gene. The germline V gene encodes CDR1 MNHNS and CDR2 SASEGT. The CDR3 has 14 amino acids. Trimming shortened V by 1 base and J by 4 bases, and 11 bases separated the two germline ends. The CDR3: CASSEGVGEYEQYF. The CDR3 nucleotides read TGTGCCAGCAGTGAAGGGGTTGGGGAATACGAGCAGTACTTC.

The chain is built from TRBV10-3 and TRBJ2-4; 8 nucleotides agree with TRBD1. This CDR3 is 16 amino acids long. Germline V gene lookup returns CDR1 ENHRY and CDR2 SYGVKD. V shed 3 bases, J shed 0 bases, and the junction held 4 bases outside the gene matches. The CDR3 DNA is TGTGCCATCAGTGACCCGACAGGGGTAGCCAAAAACATTCAGTACTTC. Protein sequence: CAISDPTGVAKNIQYF.

A few counts support this clonotype. The rearrangement uses TRBV6-5 and TRBJ1-4; a possible D gene is TRBD1 (5 bases). CDR1 and CDR2 from the germline V gene are MNHEY and SVGAGI. The CDR3 sequence is 12 residues long. Deletions cut 6 bases from V and 12 bases from J, with 14 bases between. CDR3 nucleotides: TGTGCCAGCAGCAAGAACCGGGACGAACTGTTTTTT. The encoded protein is CASSKNRDELFF.

This clonotype was detected ten times or more. The chain employs TRBV18 and TRBJ2-3; D remains ambiguous. Germline V gives CDR1 KGHSH, CDR2 LQKENI. V dropped 2 bases and J dropped 4 bases, with 4 bases sitting between them. The CDR3 extends over 12 amino acids. The CDR3 region is CASSPGSDTQYF. The CDR3 nucleotides read TGTGCCAGCTCACCAGGATCAGATACGCAGTATTTT.

The CDR3 region has the DNA TGTGCCAGCAGCCAAGACGTGAGGAGCCGGGGGTTCTTC. Translated: CASSQDVRSRGFF. The chain uses TRBV3-1 and TRBJ2-1, with TRBD2 as a possible D gene (5 bases). The germline V gene has CDR1 LGHDT and CDR2 YNNKEL (reference sequence). The CDR3 length is 13 residues. V dropped 0 bases and J dropped 15 bases, with 15 bases sitting between them.

In this sample, this clonotype turned up a few times. The chain has TRBV6-5 and TRBJ2-7; tentative D call: TRBD2 (6 bases). This CDR3 contains 13 residues. Germline V gives CDR1 MNHEY, CDR2 SVGAGI. The V and J ends lost 6 bases and 7 bases respectively, with 16 bases between them. CDR3 in DNA: TGTGCCAGCAGCACTGGACTACTACAGGAGCAGTACTTC. Its translation is CASSTGLLQEQYF.

This chain joins TRBV6-1 and TRBJ2-7, with D perhaps TRBD1 (6 bases). The J call is uncertain, as TRBJ2-1 better fits the DNA end. From germline, CDR1 is MNHNS and CDR2 SASEGT. The CDR3 contains 16 residues. The CDR3 nucleotides are TGTGCCAGCAGCCGAATTCAGGGGCTAAGCTACAATGAGCAGTTCTTC. Its translation: CASSRIQGLSYNEQFF.

The chain has TRBV5-1 and TRBJ1-3; 7 positions agree with TRBD1. Trimming removed 4 bases from V and 4 bases from J; junction bases left unmatched: 5. CDR3 length equals 14 residues. The germline gives CDR1 SGHRS, CDR2 YFSETQ. CDR3 loop: CASSDGTVGNTIYF. CDR3 bases: TGCGCCAGCAGCGATGGGACAGTAGGAAACACCATATATTTT.

In the case of this clonotype: At one end the junction does not follow the germline gene, possibly because of a read error. The chain is built from TRBV28 and TRBJ2-5, with TRBD1 matching over 7 bases. CDR1 and CDR2 (germline): MDHEN, SYDVKM. This CDR3 is built from 14 residues. CDR3 sequence reads: CASSTGQVRETQYF. CDR3 nucleotides: TGCGCCAGCAGTACTGGACAGGTACGGGAGACCCAGTACTTC.

The sample holds a few counts of this clonotype. V and J are TRBV29-1 and TRBJ2-5; no firm D call. The DNA end is more similar to TRBJ2-1, so the J call may be wrong. CDR1 and CDR2 (germline): SQVTM, ANQGSEA. The CDR3 contains 12 residues. CDR3 amino acids: CSVEGLNNEQFF. DNA of the CDR3: TGCAGCGTTGAAGGACTCAACAATGAGCAGTTCTTC.

The rearrangement uses TRBV29-1 and TRBJ2-7, with 9 bases that match TRBD2. The V gene end was trimmed by 6 bases and the J gene end by 2 bases; junction bases not matched to a gene: 5. The germline CDR1 and CDR2 sequences are SQVTM and ANQGSEA. This CDR3 contains 13 residues. The DNA of the CDR3 is TGCAGCGTCCTACTAGCGGGCCCCTACGAGCAGTACTTC. It yields the protein CSVLLAGPYEQYF.

A word on this clonotype: This may stem from a read error, because a much larger clone lies one nucleotide away. This chain links TRBV20-1 with TRBJ2-5; D unclear. The DNA end favors TRBJ2-7, so the J call may be wrong. Germline lookup yields CDR1 DFQATT and CDR2 SNEGSKA (reference sequence). The CDR3 runs 10 residues. The CDR3 sequence is CSALRYEQYF. CDR3 sequence (DNA): TGCAGTGCTCTTCGCTACGAGCAGTACTTC.

This clonotype came up a few times. V and J are TRBV10-3 and TRBJ2-5; D perhaps matches TRBD2 (6 bases). This CDR3 comprises 13 residues. V was trimmed by 3 bases and J by 4 bases, leaving 9 bases between them. The germline CDR1 and CDR2 sequences are ENHRY and SYGVKD. In DNA, the CDR3 is TGTGCCATCAGTGATTCGGAGGGAGAGACCCAGTACTTC. Translation gives CAISDSEGETQYF.

The rearrangement uses TRBV6-6 and TRBJ1-6; no definite D call. This CDR3 has 14 residues. CDR1 is MNHNY and CDR2 is SVGAGI in the germline V gene (reference sequence). V was cut by 7 bases and J by 9 bases, with 16 bases left in between. CDR3: CASTITPDSSPLHF. The CDR3, as DNA: TGTGCCAGCACGATTACGCCCGATAGTTCACCCCTCCACTTT.

The chain employs TRBV25-1 and TRBJ2-7, with 7 bases fitting TRBD1. TRBJ2-1 explains the end of the DNA better; the J call may be wrong. The CDR3 is 15 amino acids. In germline, CDR1 is MGHDK, CDR2 SYGVNS. In nucleotides, the CDR3 is TGTGCCAGCAGTGAATTTGGGGACAGCGTCAGTGAGCAGTTCTTC. The encoded protein is CASSEFGDSVSEQFF.

This clonotype has a single count. The chain employs TRBV20-1 and TRBJ2-5; possibly TRBD1 for D (6 bases). Matching the DNA end better, TRBJ2-7 makes the J call doubtful. CDR3 length equals 13 residues. The germline V gene has CDR1 DFQATT and CDR2 SNEGSKA (reference sequence). CDR3: CSARSDRSDEQYF. The CDR3 DNA reads TGCAGTGCTAGAAGTGACAGGAGCGACGAGCAGTACTTC.

The rearrangement links TRBV21-1 to TRBJ2-7; TRBD1, the table's D call, was not compared with the DNA. TRBV21-1 is annotated as a pseudogene. This CDR3 region has 16 residues. The CDR3 coding sequence is TGTGCCAGCACCCTCGGAGGAGGGGGCGAAGCCTACGAGCAGTACTTC. Translation: CASTLGGGGEAYEQYF.

A word on this clonotype: Since a much larger clone is just one base distant, this may be a read error. This sequence joins TRBV9 and TRBJ1-1; D uncertain. The germline V and J ends were trimmed by 0 bases and 0 bases, with 3 bases remaining between them. Per germline, CDR1 SGDLS and CDR2 YYNGEE. CDR3 length: 13 residues. The CDR3 DNA sequence: TGTGCCAGCAGCGTAGGGATGAACACTGAAGCTTTCTTT. Its translation is CASSVGMNTEAFF.

The gene calls are TRBV6-6 and TRBJ2-5; 13 bases are a match to TRBD2. V lost 7 bases and J lost 11; bases outside the gene matches: 10. CDR3 length: 14 amino acids. In germline, CDR1 is MNHNY, CDR2 SVGAGI (reference sequence). In DNA form, the CDR3 reads TGTGCCAGCAAGCCGACTAGCGGGAGGTTTGAGCAGTACTTC. Amino acids: CASKPTSGRFEQYF.

The chain has TRBV29-1 and TRBJ1-1, with D unresolved. The germline V gene encodes CDR1 SQVTM and CDR2 ANQGSEA. CDR3 length: 11 amino acids. V lost 6 bases and J lost 1, with 6 bases in between. CDR3 in DNA: TGCAGCGTACCAAGGAACACTGAAGCTTTCTTT. Translated, it gives CSVPRNTEAFF.

This clonotype was picked up a small number of times. This chain joins TRBV20-1 and TRBJ2-3, with 11 positions matching TRBD2. The length of the CDR3 is 16 residues. Germline CDR1 reads DFQATT; CDR2 reads SNEGSKA (reference sequence). The J segment lost 6 bases and the V segment lost 0 bases, leaving 8 bases of the junction unmatched. The CDR3 loop reads CSARDILAGGLDTQYF. As DNA, the CDR3 is TGCAGTGCTAGAGACATCTTAGCGGGGGGGCTGGATACGCAGTATTTT.